This entry lists 8 T cell receptor beta chains sequenced from one sample in a study of T cell responses to AZD1222 COVID-19 vaccine (TCRdb year 2021). Libraries were prepared through the immunoSEQ multiplex PCR assay. Entries here come from immuneACCESS through TCRdb and include only in-frame sequences with V and J called. Some clones fail to appear in such tables; in the studies checked, an unresolved V gene covers under half of the shortfall, and the cause of the remainder is unknown. Counted in this sample were approximately 160,000 clones; 90% to 95% of them appeared once. Together, the top ten hold around 0.96% of the sample. Explained via the paper, the time point label denotes: baseline before first vaccination. Material: peripheral blood, obtained on day 0 of AZD1222 vaccination. The receptors shown here come from an adult in good health.

The gene calls are TRBV6-2 or TRBV6-3 and TRBJ1-4; D ambiguous. The CDR3 is 12 amino acids. Deletions cut 3 bases from V and 11 bases from J, with 10 bases between. The V gene's germline CDR1 is MNHEY and CDR2 SVGEGT. The CDR3 protein is CASSYVKDKLFF. The CDR3, as DNA: TGTGCCAGCAGTTATGTTAAGGATAAACTGTTTTTT.

V and J are TRBV5-8 and TRBJ2-1; TRBD2 matches 8 bases. The CDR3 is made up of 15 amino acids. J gave up 0 bases and V 1 base, and 0 bases lay outside the gene matches. The germline V gene encodes CDR1 SGHTS and CDR2 YDEGEE. The CDR3 nucleotides are TGTGCCAGCAGCTTGCGGGGGGGCTCCTACAATGAGCAGTTCTTC. Amino acid sequence: CASSLRGGSYNEQFF. The complete variable domain, with remaining parts taken from reference TRBV5-8 and TRBJ2-1, reads EAGVTQSPTHLIKTRGQQATLRCSPISGHTSVYWYQQALGLGLQFLLWYDEGEERNRGNFPPRFSGRQFPNYSSELNVNALELEDSALYLCASSLRGGSYNEQFFGPGTRLTVL.

The V gene is TRBV24-1, the J gene TRBJ1-1, with D perhaps matching TRBD1 (5 bases). V lost 4 bases to trimming and J lost 3 bases, with 32 bases between them. The CDR3 length is 21 residues. CDR1 KGHDR and CDR2 SFDVKD come from the germline V gene. CDR3 DNA sequence: TGTGCCACCAGTGAAAAGCTCCCCTGGGACGGCTCGACATTGATGGACACTGAAGCTTTCTTT. It translates to CATSEKLPWDGSTLMDTEAFF.

This chain links TRBV7-2 with TRBJ1-1, with TRBD1 matching over 7 bases. Germline lookup yields CDR1 SGHTA and CDR2 FQGNSA. The ends lost 7 bases at V and 0 bases at J; junction bases unmatched: 5. The CDR3 sequence is 14 residues long. CDR3 amino acids: CASTQQGMNTEAFF. Written as DNA, the CDR3 is TGTGCCAGCACCCAACAGGGGATGAACACTGAAGCTTTCTTT.

The chain links TRBV24-1 to TRBJ1-2; D may be TRBD1 (6 bases). Deletions cut 6 bases from V and 1 base from J, with 17 bases between. The CDR3 extends over 16 amino acids. CDR1 KGHDR and CDR2 SFDVKD come from the germline V gene. CDR3 sequence (DNA): TGTGCCACCAGTCCGGGGGGCGCAGGAAATAACTATGGCTACACCTTC. Its translation is CATSPGGAGNNYGYTF.

The chain employs TRBV10-3 and TRBJ2-5; 8 bases fit TRBD2. Trimming removed 6 bases from V and 4 bases from J; junction bases left unmatched: 7. The length of the CDR3 is 14 residues. Germline V gene lookup returns CDR1 ENHRY and CDR2 SYGVKD. In DNA form, the CDR3 reads TGTGCCATCAGGTCCGGGGGGGATGGAGAGACCCAGTACTTC. It yields the protein CAIRSGGDGETQYF.

CDR3 sequence (DNA): TGTGCCAGCAGCGTAGCTAGGGGAACTAGCACAGATACGCAGTATTTT. Translating it yields CASSVARGTSTDTQYF. V and J are TRBV9 and TRBJ2-3; the D gene is possibly TRBD1 (5 bases). V lost 0 bases and J lost 0, with 11 bases in between. The CDR3 sequence is 16 residues long. Germline V gene lookup returns CDR1 SGDLS and CDR2 YYNGEE.

This clone was detected many times. The V call is TRBV2, the J call TRBJ1-4; weak D call: TRBD1 (6 bases). V lost 4 bases to trimming and J lost 7 bases, with 16 bases between them. The CDR3 length is 15 residues. The germline gives CDR1 SNHLY, CDR2 FYNNEI. The CDR3 bases are TGTGCCAGCAGTGGCATTGGGGGGCGCTTTGAAAAACTGTTTTTT. It translates to CASSGIGGRFEKLFF. The full variable domain, with the rest looked up from reference TRBV2 and TRBJ1-4, is EPEVTQTPSHQVTQMGQEVILRCVPISNHLYFYWYRQILGQKVEFLVSFYNNEISEKSEIFDDQFSVERPDGSNFTLKIRSTKLEDSAMYFCASSGIGGRFEKLFFGSGTQLSVL.